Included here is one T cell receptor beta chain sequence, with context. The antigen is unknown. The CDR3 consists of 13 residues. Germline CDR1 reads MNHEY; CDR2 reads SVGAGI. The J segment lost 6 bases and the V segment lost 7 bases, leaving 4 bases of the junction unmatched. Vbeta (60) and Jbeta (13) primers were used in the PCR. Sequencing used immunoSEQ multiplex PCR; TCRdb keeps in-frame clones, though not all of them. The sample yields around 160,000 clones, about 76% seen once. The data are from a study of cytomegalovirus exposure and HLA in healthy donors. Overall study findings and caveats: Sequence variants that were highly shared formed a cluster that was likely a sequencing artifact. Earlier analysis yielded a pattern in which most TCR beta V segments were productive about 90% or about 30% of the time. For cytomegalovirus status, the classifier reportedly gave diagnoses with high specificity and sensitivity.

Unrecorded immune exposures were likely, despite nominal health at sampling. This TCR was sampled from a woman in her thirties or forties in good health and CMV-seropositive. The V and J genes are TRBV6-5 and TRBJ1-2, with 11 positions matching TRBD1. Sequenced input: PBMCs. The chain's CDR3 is CASKRTGGNGYTF. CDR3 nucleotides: TGTGCCAGCAAACGGACAGGGGGCAATGGCTACACCTTC.